This T cell receptor (beta chain) was obtained from a study of identical twins. Regarding the study as a whole: Out-of-frame TCR alpha sharing in monozygotic twins exceeded recombination model predictions.

As to this clonotype: What it binds is not known.

The CDR3 consists of 16 residues. V shed 6 bases, J shed 5 bases, and the junction held 10 bases outside the gene matches. Using its own MiXCR run on the 5' RACE reads, TCRdb lists one record per CDR3 protein. Here the sample spans under 900,000 distinct CDR3 sequences, 9% to 15% being singletons. This same sample was also part of a study on yellow fever vaccine responses in identical twins.

The clonotype was recovered from a woman aged 18-29 years in good health. The chain has TRBV12-3 or TRBV12-4 and TRBJ2-3; TRBD2 aligns across 11 bases. Sequenced sample: PBMCs. The CDR3 sequence: CASRIALAGAGDTQYF. The CDR3 region has the DNA TGTGCCAGCAGAATTGCACTAGCGGGAGCGGGAGATACGCAGTATTTT.